These T cell receptor beta chains were read from a single sample in a study of blood T cell repertoires in COVID-19. Clones were read by immunoSEQ multiplex PCR, and TCRdb kept only the in-frame ones, dropping some. This table has over 90,000 clones, 90% appearing once. Sequencing was done on a sample of peripheral blood. The receptors were gathered from a man between 50 and 59 years old with acute or convalescent COVID-19. The CDR3 runs from the conserved cysteine through the conserved F or W. The D gene is left open where the match is weak. The size of a clone is reported for some rows only, either as once, few or many, or as a class for expanded clones.

J	D	V	size	CDR3	DNA
TRBJ2-3	TRBD2	TRBV25-1	.	CASSAGTSGTDTQYF	TGTGCCAGCAGTGCCGGCACTAGCGGGACAGATACGCAGTATTTT
TRBJ1-2	.	TRBV19	.	CASSQQGGYGYTF	TGTGCCAGTAGTCAACAGGGCGGCTATGGCTACACCTTC
TRBJ2-5	TRBD2	TRBV6-2/TRBV6-3	once	CASSYSRSGRGPESVETQYF	TGTGCCAGCAGTTACTCACGAAGCGGGAGAGGTCCAGAATCCGTGGAGACCCAGTACTTC
TRBJ2-4	.	TRBV5-8	.	CASSFSWSGAKNIQYF	TGTGCCAGCAGCTTTAGTTGGTCGGGTGCAAAAAACATTCAGTACTTC
TRBJ2-1	TRBD2	TRBV11-2	.	CASSLVPLLGGRTYNEQFF	TGTGCCAGCAGCTTAGTCCCCCTTCTGGGGGGGAGGACCTACAATGAGCAGTTCTTC
TRBJ2-7	TRBD1	TRBV7-2	.	CASGAVGYRTGGLEQYF	TGTGCCAGCGGCGCCGTGGGTTATCGGACAGGGGGCTTGGAGCAGTACTTC
TRBJ2-3	TRBD1	TRBV6-5	.	CASGTGGTDTQYF	TGTGCCAGTGGGACAGGGGGCACAGATACGCAGTATTTT
TRBJ2-7	.	TRBV11-3	.	CASSLLPLYEQYF	TGTGCCAGCAGCTTACTACCCCTCTACGAGCAGTACTTC
TRBJ2-7	TRBD2	TRBV7-8	.	CASSTGLAGSSYEQYF	TGTGCCAGCAGCACAGGATTAGCGGGTAGCTCCTACGAGCAGTACTTC
TRBJ1-2	TRBD1	TRBV5-1	.	CASSLTGGGYTF	TGCGCCAGCAGCTTGACAGGGGGTGGCTACACCTTC
TRBJ2-3	TRBD2	TRBV3-1/TRBV3-2	.	CASSQGLAPPDTQYF	TGTGCCAGCAGCCAAGGACTAGCTCCCCCAGATACGCAGTATTTT
TRBJ2-3	TRBD1	TRBV4-1	.	CASTGPGQGADTQYF	TGCGCCAGCACAGGACCGGGACAGGGGGCAGATACGCAGTATTTT
TRBJ2-2	TRBD1	TRBV5-1	once	CASSLQGPPGTGELFF	TGCGCCAGCAGCTTACAGGGGCCCCCGGGCACCGGGGAGCTGTTTTTT
TRBJ1-2	.	TRBV25-1	once	CASRGVGAGYGYTF	TGTGCCAGCCGTGGGGTGGGGGCTGGCTATGGCTACACCTTC
TRBJ2-7	TRBD2	TRBV11-3	.	CASSPPQGLAAYEQYF	TGTGCCAGCAGCCCACCCCAGGGACTAGCGGCCTACGAGCAGTACTTC
TRBJ2-5	.	TRBV6-5	.	CASSYSGQRETQYF	TGTGCCAGCAGTTACTCCGGCCAGAGGGAGACCCAGTACTTC
TRBJ1-1	.	TRBV19	.	CASSVAGISANTEAFF	TGTGCCAGTAGTGTCGCAGGGATCTCAGCGAACACTGAAGCTTTCTTT
TRBJ1-4	.	TRBV5-1	.	CASSLAGGREEKLFF	TGCGCCAGCAGCTTGGCCGGGGGGCGTGAGGAAAAACTGTTTTTT
TRBJ2-1	TRBD1	TRBV5-1	.	CASSLGQGYQFF	TGCGCCAGCAGCTTGGGACAGGGGTACCAGTTCTTC
TRBJ2-2	TRBD2	TRBV5-1	.	CASRLAGVKAGELFF	TGCGCCAGCAGACTAGCGGGAGTTAAAGCCGGGGAGCTGTTTTTT
TRBJ1-5	.	TRBV5-1	.	CASSLETGGNQPQHF	TGCGCCAGCAGCTTGGAGACAGGTGGCAATCAGCCCCAGCATTTT
TRBJ2-2	TRBD1	TRBV24-1	.	CATSDYPGQGAGELFF	TGTGCCACCAGTGATTATCCGGGACAGGGGGCCGGGGAGCTGTTTTTT
TRBJ1-4	.	TRBV5-5	.	CASSRVPLLGNEKLFF	TGTGCCAGCAGTAGAGTGCCCCTTCTCGGTAATGAAAAACTGTTTTTT
TRBJ2-7	TRBD2	TRBV4-2	once	CASSPSLAAYEQYF	TGTGCCAGCAGCCCATCGCTAGCGGCCTACGAGCAGTACTTC
TRBJ2-5	TRBD2	TRBV12-5	.	CASGPGLAVETQYF	TGTGCTAGTGGTCCCGGACTAGCGGTTGAGACCCAGTACTTC
TRBJ1-5	.	TRBV5-4	.	CASSQRGQPQHF	TGTGCCAGCAGCCAGAGGGGGCAGCCCCAGCATTTT